The 3 T cell receptor beta chains presented below share a single source sample, sequenced in a study of cytomegalovirus exposure and HLA in healthy donors. PCR primers comprised 60 Vbeta and 13 Jbeta primers. The assay was immunoSEQ multiplex PCR, and TCRdb's table has in-frame clones only and misses some. This table has some 110,000 clones, roughly 80% appearing once. Input material: PBMCs. All receptors derive from a man younger than 40 in good health and CMV-seropositive.

This clone showed up just a few times. The J gene is TRBJ2-3, the V gene TRBV18; 9 nucleotides agree with TRBD2. J lost 4 bases, V lost 0 bases, and 8 bases had no gene match. The CDR3 length is 17 residues. In germline, CDR1 is KGHSH, CDR2 LQKENI. The CDR3 DNA reads TGTGCCAGCTCACCACCTTTTTTAGCGGGAGATCCAGATACGCAGTATTTT. It translates to CASSPPFLAGDPDTQYF.

This rearrangement joins TRBV7-2 to TRBJ1-2; 8 bases are shared with TRBD1. CDR1 is SGHTA and CDR2 is FQGNSA in the germline V gene. The J segment lost 4 bases and the V segment lost 5 bases, leaving 12 bases of the junction unmatched. This CDR3 is built from 16 residues. CDR3: CASSPAGQGASYGYTF. The DNA for the CDR3 is TGTGCCAGCAGCCCCGCCGGACAGGGTGCTAGCTATGGCTACACCTTC.

This chain links TRBV14 with TRBJ2-3; TRBD1 agrees at 9 bases. Trimming removed 4 bases from V and 4 bases from J; junction bases left unmatched: 9. CDR3 length equals 16 residues. Germline V CDR1 and CDR2: SGHDN, FVKESK. CDR3 coding DNA: TGTGCCAGCAGCCGGGGGACAGGGTCCGGGGCAGATACGCAGTATTTT. Residues: CASSRGTGSGADTQYF.